Each of the 10 T cell receptor beta chains below was sequenced from the same sample in a study of shared clonotypes between healthy human individuals. Assay used: immunoSEQ multiplex PCR; TCRdb lists only in-frame clones, some missing. The sample records about 600,000 clones, 97% being singletons. The specimen sequenced was naive CD4+ T cells sorted from blood. The subset here: CD45RA+ positively selected. Receptors originate from a woman aged 30 to 39 in good health.

V gene TRBV6-5 combines with J gene TRBJ1-2; 8 nucleotides line up with TRBD1. Unmatched junction bases numbered 9, after V lost 4 bases and J lost 8 bases. Germline V gene lookup returns CDR1 MNHEY and CDR2 SVGAGI. The CDR3 spans 14 residues. The CDR3 DNA follows: TGTGCCAGCAGTTTTGAACCTCAGGGGGCAGGCTACACCTTC. It specifies CASSFEPQGAGYTF.

The chain has TRBV2 and TRBJ1-1; a weak D match, TRBD1 (5 bases). Germline CDR1 and CDR2: SNHLY and FYNNEI. This CDR3 has 13 residues. Trimming cost V 10 bases and J 1 base, with 13 bases left between them. The CDR3 reads CAKEKRGNTEAFF. The CDR3 nucleotides read TGTGCCAAAGAAAAAAGGGGGAACACTGAAGCTTTCTTT.

The V gene is TRBV13, the J gene TRBJ2-1; 11 positions agree with TRBD2. Germline CDR1 PRHDT, CDR2 FYEKMQ (reference sequence). The CDR3 spans 14 residues. J lost 7 bases, V lost 6 bases, and 5 bases had no gene match. CDR3 residues: CASRVAGGRNEQFF. The CDR3 nucleotides read TGTGCCAGCAGAGTAGCGGGAGGGCGGAATGAGCAGTTCTTC.

V gene TRBV7-2 combines with J gene TRBJ2-1; 9 positions match TRBD2. The trim removed 0 bases at V and 2 bases at J, leaving 8 bases unmatched. The CDR3 is made up of 18 amino acids. Germline-derived CDR1 and CDR2 are SGHTA and FQGNSA. CDR3 DNA sequence: TGTGCCAGCAGCTTAGCCCGAACGGGACTAGCTCCCTACAATGAGCAGTTCTTC. Amino acid sequence: CASSLARTGLAPYNEQFF.

This chain uses TRBV28 with TRBJ1-1, with D uncertain. From germline, CDR1 is MDHEN and CDR2 SYDVKM. The V end lost 5 bases, the J end lost 4 bases, and 5 bases lay between the germline ends. The CDR3 contains 11 residues. The CDR3 region is CASSHLTEAFF. In nucleotides, the CDR3 is TGTGCCAGCAGTCATCTCACTGAAGCTTTCTTT.

This chain uses TRBV19 with TRBJ2-5; 7 nucleotides match TRBD1. The CDR3 is 15 residues long. J was trimmed by 2 bases and V by 1 base; bases with no gene match: 4. Germline-derived CDR1 and CDR2 are LNHDA and SQIVND (reference sequence). The CDR3 region has the DNA TGTGCCAGTAGTATAGCCCTGACAGGGCAAGAGACCCAGTACTTC. This gives the protein CASSIALTGQETQYF.

The table lists this clone with a count of one. The chain couples TRBV5-1 to TRBJ2-1; the D gene is possibly TRBD2 (6 bases). Trimming removed 0 bases from V and 3 bases from J, with 13 bases in between. The germline gives CDR1 SGHRS, CDR2 YFSETQ. The CDR3 covers 16 residues. CDR3 DNA sequence: TGCGCCAGCAGCTTGGCCGGGGGAGGCATCTACAATGAGCAGTTCTTC. As protein: CASSLAGGGIYNEQFF. The entire variable domain, with the rest obtained from reference TRBV5-1 and TRBJ2-1, is as follows: KAGVTQTPRYLIKTRGQQVTLSCSPISGHRSVSWYQQTPGQGLQFLFEYFSETQRNKGNFPGRFSGRQFSNSRSEMNVSTLELGDSALYLCASSLAGGGIYNEQFFGPGTRLTVL.

The chain uses TRBV10-3 and TRBJ1-2; D gene uncertain. Germline CDR1 ENHRY, CDR2 SYGVKD. The V and J ends lost 0 bases and 4 bases respectively, with 12 bases between them. This CDR3 spans 15 amino acids. CDR3 bases: TGTGCCATCAGTGAGTCTCAGGAAGGAAGCTATGGCTACACCTTC. Amino acid sequence: CAISESQEGSYGYTF.

The chain joins TRBV27 to TRBJ1-2; D ambiguous. V lost 5 bases to trimming and J lost 4 bases, with 14 bases between them. The CDR3 has 14 residues. Germline V CDR1 and CDR2: MNHEY, SMNVEV (reference sequence). The CDR3 sequence is CASSRDSTGYGYTF. CDR3 DNA sequence: TGTGCCAGCAGTCGCGACTCGACTGGCTATGGCTACACCTTC.

The V gene is TRBV18, the J gene TRBJ1-4; D gene unclear. V was clipped by 3 bases and J by 4 bases, with 9 bases between them. CDR1 KGHSH and CDR2 LQKENI come from the germline V gene. This CDR3 spans 14 amino acids. The CDR3 sequence is CASSPHPDNEKLFF. DNA for the CDR3: TGTGCCAGCTCACCGCACCCTGATAATGAAAAACTGTTTTTT.